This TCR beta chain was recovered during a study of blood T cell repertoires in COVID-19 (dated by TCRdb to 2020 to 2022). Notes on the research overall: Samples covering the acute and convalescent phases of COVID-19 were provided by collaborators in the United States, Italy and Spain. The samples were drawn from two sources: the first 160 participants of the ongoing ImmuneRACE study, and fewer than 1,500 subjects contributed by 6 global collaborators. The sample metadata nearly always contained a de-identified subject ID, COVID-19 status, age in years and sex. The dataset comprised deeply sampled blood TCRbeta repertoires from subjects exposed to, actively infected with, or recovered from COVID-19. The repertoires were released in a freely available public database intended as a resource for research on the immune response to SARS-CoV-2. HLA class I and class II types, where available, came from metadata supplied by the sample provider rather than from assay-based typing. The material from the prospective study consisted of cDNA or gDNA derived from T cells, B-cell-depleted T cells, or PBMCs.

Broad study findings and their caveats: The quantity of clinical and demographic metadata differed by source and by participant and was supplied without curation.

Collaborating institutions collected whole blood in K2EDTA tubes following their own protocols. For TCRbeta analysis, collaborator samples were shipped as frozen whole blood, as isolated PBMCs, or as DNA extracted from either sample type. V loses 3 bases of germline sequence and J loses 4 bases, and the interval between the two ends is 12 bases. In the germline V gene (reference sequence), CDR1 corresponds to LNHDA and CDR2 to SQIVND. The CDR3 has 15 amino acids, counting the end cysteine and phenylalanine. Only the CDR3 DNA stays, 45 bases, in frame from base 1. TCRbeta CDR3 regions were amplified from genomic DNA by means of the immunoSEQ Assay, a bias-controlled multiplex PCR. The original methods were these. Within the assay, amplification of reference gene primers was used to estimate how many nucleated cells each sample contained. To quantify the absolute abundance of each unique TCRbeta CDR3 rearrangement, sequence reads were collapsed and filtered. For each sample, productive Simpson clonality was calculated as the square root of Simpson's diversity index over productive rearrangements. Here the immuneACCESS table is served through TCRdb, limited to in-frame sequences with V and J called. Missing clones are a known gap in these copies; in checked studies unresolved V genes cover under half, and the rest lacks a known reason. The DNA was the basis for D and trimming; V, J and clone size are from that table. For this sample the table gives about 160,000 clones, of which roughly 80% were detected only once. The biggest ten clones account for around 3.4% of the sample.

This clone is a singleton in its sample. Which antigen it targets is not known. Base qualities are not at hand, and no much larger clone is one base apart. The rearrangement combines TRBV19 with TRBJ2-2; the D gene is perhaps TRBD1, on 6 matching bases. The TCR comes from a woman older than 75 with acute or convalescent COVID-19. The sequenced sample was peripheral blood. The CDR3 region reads CASSISDRPTGELFF. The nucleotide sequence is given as TGTGCCAGTAGTATCTCCGACAGGCCCACCGGGGAGCTGTTTTTT.